This TCR beta chain was obtained from a study of tumor-infiltrating lymphocytes in primary liver carcinoma. Study findings and constraints: Just about 7-24% of leading clones were found in every one of five regions.

Bulk tissue was left unsorted, and RNA and DNA were co-extracted from approximately 20-30 mg of it. Patients carried chronic HBV infection without prior treatment. Collection of samples drew on five separate regions of each tumor. Germline V CDR1 and CDR2: PRHDT, FYEKMQ (reference sequence). The CDR3 sequence is 13 residues long. Remarks on this clonotype: The antigen remains unidentified. This may be a read error: a much more frequent sequence differs by one nucleotide.

The authors made TCR beta cDNA from around 500 ng total RNA with a constant-region primer. Sequencing libraries for TCR beta derived from three nested multiplex PCR rounds that used slightly modified ARM-PCR. The opening two PCR rounds, 10 cycles each, paired TRBV1-TRBV30 forward primers with a C-beta reverse primer. TCRdb re-called the multiplex PCR reads through MiXCR, storing one row per CDR3 protein. The sample contains about 99,000 distinct CDR3 sequences, about 70% of which appear only once. The chain couples TRBV13 to TRBJ1-2, with TRBD1 matching 7 bases. The material sequenced was liver tumor tissue from sampling region 5. Indicated subset: tumor region T5, tumor centre. This TCR came from an older woman with primary liver carcinoma and hepatitis B virus infection. The CDR3 region is CASSPGDSYGHTF. CDR3 nucleotide sequence: TGTGCCAGCAGCCCAGGGGACAGCTATGGCCACACCTTC.